This T cell receptor beta chain was identified in a study of T cells in Graves' hyperthyroidism and ophthalmopathy. Notes on the study in general: From stable hyperthyroidism, ophthalmopathy was set apart by a 13 V-J model. Researchers found most expanded thyroid clonotypes above 0.001 in blood as well.

The investigators amplified TCR beta CDR3 regions from RNA transcripts. The HTBI primer set drove a first-round RT-PCR of the TCR CDR3. Using its own MiXCR run on the multiplex PCR reads, TCRdb lists one record per CDR3 protein. The sample lists hundreds of thousands of distinct CDR3 sequences; around a sixth were seen once. The CDR3 has 16 residues. The V end was cut by 0 bases, the J end by 4 bases, with 15 bases between. Germline V gene lookup returns CDR1 MNHNY and CDR2 SVGAGI (reference sequence). Concerning this clonotype: As yet, its antigen is unknown.

For the diagnoses, clinical symptoms, serum thyroxine and TRAb, thyroid ultrasound and orbital computed tomography were used. PBMCs came from about 10 ml fresh peripheral blood. The chain recombines TRBV6-6 with TRBJ1-2, with D perhaps matching TRBD1 (5 bases). Sequenced sample: blood. The receptor's source is a woman aged 18 to 35 with Graves' hyperthyroidism. The CDR3 sequence is CASSYSKRRGGYGYTF. For the CDR3, the DNA is TGTGCCAGCAGTTACTCGAAAAGGAGGGGAGGCTATGGCTACACCTTC.